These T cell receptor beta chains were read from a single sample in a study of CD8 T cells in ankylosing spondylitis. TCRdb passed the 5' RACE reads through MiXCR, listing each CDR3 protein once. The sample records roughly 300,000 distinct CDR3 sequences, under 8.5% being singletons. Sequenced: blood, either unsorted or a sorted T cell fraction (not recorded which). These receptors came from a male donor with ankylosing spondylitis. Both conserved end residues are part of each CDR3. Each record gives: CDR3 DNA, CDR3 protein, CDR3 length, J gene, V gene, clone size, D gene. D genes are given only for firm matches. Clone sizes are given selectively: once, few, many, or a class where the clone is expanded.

cdr3_nt: TGTGCCAGCTCACCACCGGGACAAGGGGTGTACGAGCAGTACTTC; cdr3_aa: CASSPPGQGVYEQYF; cdr3_length: 15; j_call: TRBJ2-7; v_call: TRBV18; clone_size: few; d_call: .
cdr3_nt: TGCAGTGCTAGAGATACCCGACAGCCCACTGAAGCTTTCTTT; cdr3_aa: CSARDTRQPTEAFF; cdr3_length: 14; j_call: TRBJ1-1; v_call: TRBV20-1; clone_size: many; d_call: .
cdr3_nt: .; cdr3_aa: CASSLEGPLPGELFFF; cdr3_length: 16; j_call: TRBJ2-2; v_call: TRBV7-6; clone_size: many; d_call: .
cdr3_nt: TGCAGCGTTGAAGACCCCCAGGGTTTTCTCACAGATACGCAGTATTTT; cdr3_aa: CSVEDPQGFLTDTQYF; cdr3_length: 16; j_call: TRBJ2-3; v_call: TRBV29-1; clone_size: many; d_call: .
cdr3_nt: TGCGCCAGCAGCTTGGCCATGACCGGGGAGCTGTTTTTT; cdr3_aa: CASSLAMTGELFF; cdr3_length: 13; j_call: TRBJ2-2; v_call: TRBV5-1; clone_size: many; d_call: .
cdr3_nt: TGTGCCATCAGCCTGACAGGGCTCTCTGGAAACACCATATATTTT; cdr3_aa: CAISLTGLSGNTIYF; cdr3_length: 15; j_call: TRBJ1-3; v_call: TRBV10-3; clone_size: few; d_call: TRBD1
cdr3_nt: TGTGCCAGCAGTTTATTGAGCTTCTCGAACACTGAAGCTTTCTTT; cdr3_aa: CASSLLSFSNTEAFF; cdr3_length: 15; j_call: TRBJ1-1; v_call: TRBV12-3/TRBV12-4; clone_size: many; d_call: .
cdr3_nt: TGTGCCAGCAGTTTTATAGAAAATCAGCCCCAGCATTTT; cdr3_aa: CASSFIENQPQHF; cdr3_length: 13; j_call: TRBJ1-5; v_call: TRBV12-3/TRBV12-4; clone_size: few; d_call: .
cdr3_nt: TGTGCCAGCACCCGAGCTCGGGGAGGTGAAGCTTTCTTT; cdr3_aa: CASTRARGGEAFF; cdr3_length: 13; j_call: TRBJ1-1; v_call: TRBV6-1; clone_size: many; d_call: .
cdr3_nt: TGTGCCAGCCTAGCGGGCCCCACCTACGAGCAGTACTTC; cdr3_aa: CASLAGPTYEQYF; cdr3_length: 13; j_call: TRBJ2-7; v_call: TRBV6-1; clone_size: .; d_call: TRBD2
cdr3_nt: TGTGCCAGCAGTGAAGGAGGAGCTAACTATGGCTACACCTTC; cdr3_aa: CASSEGGANYGYTF; cdr3_length: 14; j_call: TRBJ1-2; v_call: TRBV25-1; clone_size: .; d_call: .
cdr3_nt: TGTGCCAGCACCTCTCTGGGTTGGGGCACTGAAGCTTTCTTT; cdr3_aa: CASTSLGWGTEAFF; cdr3_length: 14; j_call: TRBJ1-1; v_call: TRBV12-3/TRBV12-4; clone_size: many; d_call: .
cdr3_nt: TGTGCCAGCAGGCGGGAGGCCCAAGAGACCCAGTACTTC; cdr3_aa: CASRREAQETQYF; cdr3_length: 13; j_call: TRBJ2-5; v_call: TRBV6-2/TRBV6-3; clone_size: many; d_call: TRBD2
cdr3_nt: TGTGCCAGCAGCCCGTGGGCAACTAATGAAAAACTGTTTTTT; cdr3_aa: CASSPWATNEKLFF; cdr3_length: 14; j_call: TRBJ1-4; v_call: TRBV5-6; clone_size: .; d_call: .
cdr3_nt: TGCGCCAGCAGCTTGGGACTAGCGGGAGGGCCATCGGGCAATGAGCAGTTCTTC; cdr3_aa: CASSLGLAGGPSGNEQFF; cdr3_length: 18; j_call: TRBJ2-1; v_call: TRBV5-1; clone_size: .; d_call: TRBD2
cdr3_nt: TGTGCCAGCAGAATGCAGCACTTCACCGGGGAGCTGTTTTTT; cdr3_aa: CASRMQHFTGELFF; cdr3_length: 14; j_call: TRBJ2-2; v_call: TRBV5-6; clone_size: many; d_call: .
cdr3_nt: TGTGCCAGCAGCTCGGGACAGGGAATTGGGGAGCAGTACTTC; cdr3_aa: CASSSGQGIGEQYF; cdr3_length: 14; j_call: TRBJ2-7; v_call: TRBV28; clone_size: many; d_call: TRBD1
cdr3_nt: TGTGCCACCAGCAGAGTCGGACAGGGGGCTACTGAAGCTTTCTTT; cdr3_aa: CATSRVGQGATEAFF; cdr3_length: 15; j_call: TRBJ1-1; v_call: TRBV15; clone_size: many; d_call: TRBD1
cdr3_nt: TGCAGCGTCGCGAAGGGGGCCTTTAATGAAAAACTGTTTTTT; cdr3_aa: CSVAKGAFNEKLFF; cdr3_length: 14; j_call: TRBJ1-4; v_call: TRBV29-1; clone_size: few; d_call: TRBD1
cdr3_nt: TGCAGTGCTGAGATCCGGGACAGCCATGGCTACACCTTC; cdr3_aa: CSAEIRDSHGYTF; cdr3_length: 13; j_call: TRBJ1-2; v_call: TRBV20-1; clone_size: few; d_call: TRBD1
cdr3_nt: TGCGCCAGCAGCCTGATATCCGAGGGGCAAGAGACCCAGTACTTC; cdr3_aa: CASSLISEGQETQYF; cdr3_length: 15; j_call: TRBJ2-5; v_call: TRBV4-1; clone_size: many; d_call: .
cdr3_nt: TGTGCCAGCAGCGTGCTAGACAGCTCCTACAATGAGCAGTTCTTC; cdr3_aa: CASSVLDSSYNEQFF; cdr3_length: 15; j_call: TRBJ2-1; v_call: TRBV9; clone_size: many; d_call: .
cdr3_nt: TGTGCCAGTACCTTGGGCCTAGCGGGAGGAGAGCAGTTCTTC; cdr3_aa: CASTLGLAGGEQFF; cdr3_length: 14; j_call: TRBJ2-1; v_call: TRBV19; clone_size: few; d_call: TRBD2
cdr3_nt: TGTGCCAGCAGTTTTCCCGGGACAGGGCTCAATGAGCAGTTCTTC; cdr3_aa: CASSFPGTGLNEQFF; cdr3_length: 15; j_call: TRBJ2-1; v_call: TRBV12-3/TRBV12-4; clone_size: few; d_call: TRBD1
cdr3_nt: TGTGCCAGCACTCAAGACACTGGGGCCAACGTCCTGACTTTC; cdr3_aa: CASTQDTGANVLTF; cdr3_length: 14; j_call: TRBJ2-6; v_call: TRBV12-3/TRBV12-4; clone_size: few; d_call: .
cdr3_nt: TGTGCCACCAGTGATCCGCGCGTGACAGATACGCAGTATTTT; cdr3_aa: CATSDPRVTDTQYF; cdr3_length: 14; j_call: TRBJ2-3; v_call: TRBV24-1; clone_size: few; d_call: .
cdr3_nt: TGCGCCAGCAGCTTCGGATCAGGGGGCGAAAACATTCAGTACTTC; cdr3_aa: CASSFGSGGENIQYF; cdr3_length: 15; j_call: TRBJ2-4; v_call: TRBV5-1; clone_size: many; d_call: TRBD1
cdr3_nt: TGCGCCAGCAGCCAAGATACCCTTTGGGCCCGGACCCAGTACTTC; cdr3_aa: CASSQDTLWARTQYF; cdr3_length: 15; j_call: TRBJ2-5; v_call: TRBV4-1; clone_size: .; d_call: .
cdr3_nt: TGTGCCAGTAGTTTCACAGGGGGCCTTAGCTCCTACGAGCAGTACTTC; cdr3_aa: CASSFTGGLSSYEQYF; cdr3_length: 16; j_call: TRBJ2-7; v_call: TRBV19; clone_size: .; d_call: TRBD1
cdr3_nt: TGCGCCAGCAGCTTGGGCCCCCCTAGCGGATACAATGAGCAGTTCTTC; cdr3_aa: CASSLGPPSGYNEQFF; cdr3_length: 16; j_call: TRBJ2-1; v_call: TRBV5-1; clone_size: .; d_call: TRBD2
cdr3_nt: TGCGCCAGCAGCTTCGGACTAGACCTCGAGCAGTACTTC; cdr3_aa: CASSFGLDLEQYF; cdr3_length: 13; j_call: TRBJ2-7; v_call: TRBV5-1; clone_size: many; d_call: TRBD2
cdr3_nt: TGTGCCAGCAGTTTACGTGGCACAGATACGCAGTATTTT; cdr3_aa: CASSLRGTDTQYF; cdr3_length: 13; j_call: TRBJ2-3; v_call: TRBV5-1; clone_size: many; d_call: .
cdr3_nt: TGCGCCAGCAATCGGGACCTGAACACGTACAATGAGCAGTTCTTC; cdr3_aa: CASNRDLNTYNEQFF; cdr3_length: 15; j_call: TRBJ2-1; v_call: TRBV5-1; clone_size: many; d_call: .